The rows below give T cell receptor beta chains drawn from one sample of a study of T cell responses to AZD1222 COVID-19 vaccine. The protocol was immunoSEQ multiplex PCR, while the TCRdb copy is restricted to in-frame clones and leaves out a portion. Of approximately 110,000 clones listed, approximately 85% are singletons. The sequences come from peripheral blood, collected 28 days after the second AZD1222 dose. The receptors come from an adult who received the AZD1222 COVID-19 vaccine. The CDR3 runs from the conserved cysteine through the conserved F or W. The order of the fields is clone size, D gene, J gene, V gene, CDR3 protein, CDR3 DNA. A D gene is named only where the DNA matches it firmly. The size of a clone is reported for some rows only, either as once, few or many, or as a class for expanded clones.

size: .; D: .; J: TRBJ1-1; V: TRBV27; CDR3: CASSLVRGNTEAFF; DNA: TGTGCCAGCAGTTTAGTTCGGGGTAACACTGAAGCTTTCTTT
size: few; D: TRBD1; J: TRBJ1-4; V: TRBV3-1/TRBV3-2; CDR3: CASGEGTGGRTNEKLFF; DNA: TGTGCCAGCGGGGAGGGGACAGGGGGCAGAACTAATGAAAAACTGTTTTTT
size: .; D: TRBD1; J: TRBJ1-5; V: TRBV6-5; CDR3: CASIGTGGRYQPQHF; DNA: TGTGCCAGCATCGGGACAGGGGGACGTTATCAGCCCCAGCATTTT
size: .; D: .; J: TRBJ1-4; V: TRBV5-1; CDR3: CASSLDSGPNEKLFF; DNA: TGCGCCAGCAGCTTGGATTCCGGGCCAAATGAAAAACTGTTTTTT
size: .; D: .; J: TRBJ1-2; V: TRBV14; CDR3: CASSQDPFNYGYTF; DNA: TGTGCCAGCAGCCAAGATCCTTTTAACTATGGCTACACCTTC
size: .; D: .; J: TRBJ1-2; V: TRBV3-1/TRBV3-2; CDR3: CASSLSEGGWDGYTF; DNA: TGTGCCAGCAGCCTATCTGAGGGGGGTTGGGATGGCTACACCTTC
size: .; D: TRBD1; J: TRBJ1-6; V: TRBV7-9; CDR3: CASSRGTGGFSPLHF; DNA: TGTGCCAGCAGCCGGGGGACAGGGGGTTTTTCACCCCTCCACTTT
size: .; D: .; J: TRBJ2-7; V: TRBV7-6; CDR3: CASSLTGEKDRMAYEQYF; DNA: TGTGCCAGCAGCTTGACGGGGGAAAAGGACAGGATGGCCTACGAGCAGTACTTC
size: .; D: TRBD1; J: TRBJ2-1; V: TRBV5-4; CDR3: CASSPTGQHSYNEQFF; DNA: TGTGCCAGCAGTCCCACGGGACAGCACTCCTACAATGAGCAGTTCTTC
size: .; D: .; J: TRBJ2-2; V: TRBV7-9; CDR3: CASSTQSGMGNTGELFF; DNA: TGTGCCAGCAGCACCCAATCCGGGATGGGGAACACCGGGGAGCTGTTTTTT
size: .; D: .; J: TRBJ1-2; V: TRBV10-1; CDR3: CASSGTDVNYGYTF; DNA: TGCGCCAGCAGTGGGACAGACGTTAACTATGGCTACACCTTC
size: .; D: .; J: TRBJ1-2; V: TRBV5-6; CDR3: CASSLDRDGYTF; DNA: TGTGCCAGCAGCTTGGATAGGGATGGCTACACCTTC
size: once; D: TRBD2; J: TRBJ2-5; V: TRBV7-9; CDR3: CAVSVGQRGATQYF; DNA: TGTGCCGTCTCAGTAGGGCAGCGGGGTGCAACCCAGTACTTC
size: .; D: .; J: TRBJ1-1; V: TRBV7-9; CDR3: CASSSGSLAAVNTEAFF; DNA: TGTGCCAGCAGCTCTGGGTCTCTGGCCGCGGTGAACACTGAAGCTTTCTTT
size: .; D: .; J: TRBJ1-1; V: TRBV5-1; CDR3: CASSLVGGRGATEAFF; DNA: TGCGCCAGCAGCTTGGTAGGAGGCAGGGGCGCCACTGAAGCTTTCTTT
size: .; D: TRBD1; J: TRBJ1-5; V: TRBV2; CDR3: CASSGTGGRNQPQHF; DNA: TGTGCCAGCAGCGGGACAGGGGGGCGCAATCAGCCCCAGCATTTT
size: .; D: .; J: TRBJ2-7; V: TRBV29-1; CDR3: CSVSTGAGPRYEQYF; DNA: TGCAGCGTTAGCACCGGGGCAGGGCCACGTTACGAGCAGTACTTC
size: .; D: .; J: TRBJ2-4; V: TRBV28; CDR3: CASSLSLGQKNIQYF; DNA: TGTGCCAGCAGTTTATCATTGGGGCAGAAAAACATTCAGTACTTC
size: .; D: .; J: TRBJ2-1; V: TRBV5-6; CDR3: CASRRSSSPYNEQFF; DNA: TGTGCCAGCAGACGCTCTAGTAGCCCCTACAATGAGCAGTTCTTC
size: .; D: TRBD2; J: TRBJ2-5; V: TRBV25-1; CDR3: CASSGAGGLETQYF; DNA: TGTGCCAGCAGTGGAGCGGGGGGGCTTGAGACCCAGTACTTC
size: .; D: .; J: TRBJ1-3; V: TRBV3-1/TRBV3-2; CDR3: CASSLEGKSGNTIYF; DNA: TGTGCCAGCAGCCTCGAGGGGAAGTCTGGAAACACCATATATTTT
size: .; D: TRBD1; J: TRBJ1-2; V: TRBV6-2/TRBV6-3; CDR3: CASSPGQGNGYTF; DNA: TGTGCCAGCAGCCCCGGACAGGGAAACGGCTACACCTTC
size: .; D: TRBD1; J: TRBJ1-2; V: TRBV30; CDR3: CAWGRDRVLDSSYGYTF; DNA: TGTGCCTGGGGACGGGACAGGGTGCTAGATTCCAGCTATGGCTACACCTTC
size: .; D: .; J: TRBJ2-1; V: TRBV18; CDR3: CASSPRSRTDYNEQFF; DNA: TGTGCCAGCTCACCGCGGTCTAGGACGGATTACAATGAGCAGTTCTTC
size: .; D: .; J: TRBJ2-1; V: TRBV7-9; CDR3: CASSLAVQFF; DNA: TGTGCCAGCAGCTTGGCAGTACAGTTCTTC
size: .; D: .; J: TRBJ2-7; V: TRBV7-9; CDR3: CASSLSGGGNEQYF; DNA: TGTGCCAGCAGCTTGTCCGGGGGCGGGAACGAGCAGTACTTC
size: .; D: .; J: TRBJ2-7; V: TRBV28; CDR3: CASSFQVYEQYF; DNA: TGTGCCAGCAGTTTCCAGGTCTACGAGCAGTACTTC
size: .; D: .; J: TRBJ1-2; V: TRBV19; CDR3: CASTSRGTNYGYTF; DNA: TGTGCCAGTACCTCTAGAGGGACTAACTATGGCTACACCTTC
size: .; D: .; J: TRBJ1-5; V: TRBV12-3/TRBV12-4; CDR3: CASSTPAQPQHF; DNA: TGTGCCAGCAGTACCCCAGCCCAGCCCCAGCATTTT
size: .; D: .; J: TRBJ1-2; V: TRBV30; CDR3: CAWSGWGSGYTF; DNA: TGTGCCTGGAGTGGGTGGGGCAGTGGCTACACCTTC
size: .; D: .; J: TRBJ2-2; V: TRBV7-2; CDR3: CASSVLLANTGELFF; DNA: TGTGCCAGCAGCGTTCTCCTCGCGAACACCGGGGAGCTGTTTTTT
size: .; D: .; J: TRBJ1-5; V: TRBV12-5; CDR3: CASSDVSGPQHF; DNA: TGTGCTTCTTCGGACGTCTCGGGGCCCCAGCATTTT
size: .; D: .; J: TRBJ1-6; V: TRBV7-2; CDR3: CASSPNPGAIFSLHF; DNA: TGTGCCAGCAGCCCCAACCCCGGGGCCATTTTCTCCCTCCACTTT
size: .; D: .; J: TRBJ1-5; V: TRBV4-2; CDR3: CASSQERGDQPQHF; DNA: TGTGCCAGCAGCCAAGAACGGGGAGATCAGCCCCAGCATTTT
size: .; D: .; J: TRBJ2-5; V: TRBV6-5; CDR3: CASSYAGSQETQYF; DNA: TGTGCCAGCAGTTACGCAGGATCTCAAGAGACCCAGTACTTC
size: .; D: .; J: TRBJ2-5; V: TRBV5-4; CDR3: CASSLQTGETQYF; DNA: TGTGCCAGCAGCTTACAGACTGGGGAGACCCAGTACTTC
size: few; D: .; J: TRBJ1-3; V: TRBV28; CDR3: CASSLSGVGYSGNTIYF; DNA: TGTGCCAGCAGTTTATCAGGGGTGGGTTACTCTGGAAACACCATATATTTT
size: .; D: TRBD1; J: TRBJ2-7; V: TRBV6-5; CDR3: CASQLGQGPYEQYF; DNA: TGTGCCAGCCAGCTTGGACAGGGGCCTTACGAGCAGTACTTC
size: once; D: TRBD1; J: TRBJ2-7; V: TRBV19; CDR3: CASSITPRTGETYEQYF; DNA: TGTGCCAGTAGTATTACCCCCCGGACAGGCGAAACCTACGAGCAGTACTTC
size: .; D: .; J: TRBJ1-2; V: TRBV3-1/TRBV3-2; CDR3: CASNRVGEGGYTF; DNA: TGTGCCAGCAACCGGGTCGGGGAGGGTGGCTACACCTTC
size: .; D: .; J: TRBJ1-5; V: TRBV24-1; CDR3: CATSDYKQGIGSNQPQHF; DNA: TGTGCCACCAGTGATTACAAACAGGGAATTGGGAGCAATCAGCCCCAGCATTTT